This T cell receptor (beta chain) was profiled in a study of blood T cells in healthy people across ages. The study, taken as a whole, reports: Unsorted PBMC material precluded a definitive naive versus antigen-experienced comparison.

This clonotype was observed a handful of times. The antigen is undetermined. A second PCR of about 7 to 11 cycles used a sample-barcoded 5' primer and a J-beta primer mix. Each cDNA molecule carried a tag from a template-switch adaptor that contained 12 random nucleotides. TCRdb processed the 5' RACE reads anew with MiXCR; each CDR3 protein has one entry. The data show 650,000 to 1,000,000 distinct CDR3 sequences, under 40% seen once. Germline V gene lookup returns CDR1 DFQATT and CDR2 SNEGSKA (reference sequence). The CDR3 covers 14 residues. Each donor supplied roughly 9.2 milliliters of peripheral blood.

This clonotype originated in a man aged 18 to 30 in good health. Material: blood. V is TRBV20-1 and J is TRBJ2-7; D might be TRBD2 (7 bases). TRBJ2-5 explains the end of the DNA better; the J call may be wrong. This chain's CDR3 is CSARDEGGEETQYF. The CDR3 DNA is TGCAGTGCTAGAGATGAGGGGGGGGAGGAGACCCAGTACTTC.